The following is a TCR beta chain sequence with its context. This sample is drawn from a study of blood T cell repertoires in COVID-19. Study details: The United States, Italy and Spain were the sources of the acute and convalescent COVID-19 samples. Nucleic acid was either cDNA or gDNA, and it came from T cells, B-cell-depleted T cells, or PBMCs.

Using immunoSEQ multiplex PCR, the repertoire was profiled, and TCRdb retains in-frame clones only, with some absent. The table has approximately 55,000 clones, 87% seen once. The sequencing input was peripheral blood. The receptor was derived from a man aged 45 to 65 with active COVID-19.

The chain's CDR3 is CSAEGQGGFGGELFF. The CDR3, as DNA: TGCAGCGCAGAGGGACAGGGGGGGTTCGGCGGGGAGCTGTTTTTT. The rearrangement joins TRBV29-1 to TRBJ2-2; 11 bases line up with TRBD1. CDR1 and CDR2 (germline): SQVTM, ANQGSEA. With 7 bases clipped from V and 7 bases from J, the junction kept 11 bases outside the gene matches. The CDR3 consists of 15 residues.